A selection of T cell receptor beta chains follows, all from one sample in a study of shared clonotypes between healthy human individuals. Some clones are missing from TCRdb's copy, which holds only in-frame ones; the method was immunoSEQ multiplex PCR. Found here are 1.5 million to 2.5 million clones, about 95% of them singletons; the top ten hold roughly 1.2%. Source material: naive CD8+ T cells sorted from blood. These TCRs come from a man between 18 and 29 years old in good health. The CDR3 runs from the conserved cysteine through the conserved F or W.

j_call v_call cdr3_aa
TRBJ2-7 TRBV7-9 CASSPGQGLDYEQYF
TRBJ2-5 TRBV28 CASSATFSGYGETQYF
TRBJ1-1 TRBV30 CAWSVWAQKEAFF
TRBJ1-1 TRBV7-9 CASSLTGNTEAFF
TRBJ2-3 TRBV2 CASSDPTSGGSSTDTQYF
TRBJ1-1 TRBV6-5 CASSLGENTEAFF
TRBJ2-1 TRBV11-1 CASSLSAYNEQFF
TRBJ2-1 TRBV5-8 CASSLAGGPNEQFF
TRBJ1-6 TRBV1 CTSSQARGPNSPLHF
TRBJ1-2 TRBV6-6 CASSHRGDYGYTF
TRBJ1-2 TRBV4-1 CASSHRDSPAGYGYTF
TRBJ2-5 TRBV27 CASTHVQGEVQYF
TRBJ1-2 TRBV10-3 CAISDGPDWARIYGYTF
TRBJ1-1 TRBV11-3 CASSPGMDAEAFF
TRBJ2-5 TRBV11-3 CASSFERTLTNQETQYF
TRBJ2-7 TRBV13 CASSSRTSGRGEQYF
TRBJ2-7 TRBV6-1 CASSARTGIAYEQYF
TRBJ2-1 TRBV6-5 CASTPRAGGGDEQFF
TRBJ1-2 TRBV30 CAWSTGLGYTF
TRBJ2-1 TRBV4-1 CASSQETQGGSDEQFF
TRBJ1-3 TRBV4-1 CASSQESGAGNTIYF
TRBJ1-4 TRBV29-1 CSFRGDSWGDEKLFF
TRBJ2-3 TRBV28 CASSFYLTGGDDTQYF
TRBJ2-7 TRBV27 CASSLGGGPTYEQYF
TRBJ2-7 TRBV28 CASSFLDSTYEQYF
TRBJ2-7 TRBV27 CASSRGGGFYQQYF
TRBJ2-3 TRBV2 CASSGNRAASTDTQYF
TRBJ2-2 TRBV6-6 CASSYPPGGELFF
TRBJ2-7 TRBV27 CASSLEGRSYEQYF
TRBJ1-6 TRBV2 CASTREDNSPLHF
TRBJ1-2 TRBV5-1 CASSFPRPNYGYTF
TRBJ1-6 TRBV27 CASSLDRIGAPLHF
TRBJ2-2 TRBV6-5 CASSYADSTGELFF
TRBJ1-6 TRBV4-1 CASSQGTDGSPLHF
TRBJ2-7 TRBV4-3 CASSHGLAGAYEQYF
TRBJ1-2 TRBV4-1 CASSQVDFSYGYTF
TRBJ2-1 TRBV4-1 CASSQAASSLGYNEQFF
TRBJ2-5 TRBV2 CASSGLVLGETQYF
TRBJ1-4 TRBV6-6 CASSYSYSTGEKLFF
TRBJ1-2 TRBV28 CASSPDFLDGYTF
TRBJ1-2 TRBV6-1 CASSEVIYSDGYTF
TRBJ1-2 TRBV2 CASSEVGASPYGYTF
TRBJ2-7 TRBV6-1 CASSEALDRVYEQYF
TRBJ2-7 TRBV10-2 CASSEPGGGAYEQYF
TRBJ2-5 TRBV11-2 CASSSIAGDQETQYF
TRBJ2-7 TRBV29-1 CSVARGRTYEQYF
TRBJ1-1 TRBV5-4 CASSTQGDGTEAFF
TRBJ1-1 TRBV6-5 CASSYTEGRAEAFF
TRBJ1-2 TRBV28 CASAGTGDYYGYTF
TRBJ2-4 TRBV28 CASSLPEQGNGENIQYF
TRBJ2-6 TRBV27 CASSSDREPGANVLTF
TRBJ2-7 TRBV6-5 CASSLGTGAYEQYF
TRBJ2-7 TRBV7-2 CASSLGGTSGTYEQYF
TRBJ1-1 TRBV30 CAWAQGANTEAFF
TRBJ2-2 TRBV4-1 CASSQADGLAENTGELFF
TRBJ2-1 TRBV29-1 CSVEIIAGANYNEQFF